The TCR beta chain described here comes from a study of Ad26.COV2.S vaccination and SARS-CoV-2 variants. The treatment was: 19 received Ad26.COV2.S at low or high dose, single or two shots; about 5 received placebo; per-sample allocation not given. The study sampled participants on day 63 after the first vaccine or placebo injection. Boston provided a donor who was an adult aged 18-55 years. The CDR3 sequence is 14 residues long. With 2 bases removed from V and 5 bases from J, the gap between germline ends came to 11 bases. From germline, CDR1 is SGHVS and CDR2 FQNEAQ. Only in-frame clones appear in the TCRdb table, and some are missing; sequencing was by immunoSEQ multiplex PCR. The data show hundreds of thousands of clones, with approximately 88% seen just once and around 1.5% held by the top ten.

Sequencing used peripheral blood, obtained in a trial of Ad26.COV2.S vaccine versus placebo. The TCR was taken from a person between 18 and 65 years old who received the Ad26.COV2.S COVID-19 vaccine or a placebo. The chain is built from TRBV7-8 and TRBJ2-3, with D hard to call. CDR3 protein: CASSLRRTGDTQYF. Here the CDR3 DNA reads TGTGCCAGCAGCTTAAGGCGTACGGGAGATACGCAGTATTTT.